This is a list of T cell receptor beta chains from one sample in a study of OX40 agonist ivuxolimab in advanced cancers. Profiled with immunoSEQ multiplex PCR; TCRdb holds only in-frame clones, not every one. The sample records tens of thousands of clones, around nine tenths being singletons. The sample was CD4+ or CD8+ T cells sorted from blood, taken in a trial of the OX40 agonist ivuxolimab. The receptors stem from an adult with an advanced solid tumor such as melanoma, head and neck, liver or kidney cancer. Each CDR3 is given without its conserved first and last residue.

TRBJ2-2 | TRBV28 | ASTDTGELF
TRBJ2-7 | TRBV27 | ASSLGSHYEQY
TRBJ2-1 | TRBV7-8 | ASSLSDQATYNEQF
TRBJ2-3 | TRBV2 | ASKAGGSVTDTQY
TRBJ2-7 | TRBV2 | ASSLDRTYEQY
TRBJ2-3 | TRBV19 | ASSPLREPDTQY
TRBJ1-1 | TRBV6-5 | ASSQPVGTEAF
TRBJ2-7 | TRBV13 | ASSPNPAGLGYEQY
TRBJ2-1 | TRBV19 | ASSTGLAGYNEQF
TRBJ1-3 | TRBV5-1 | ASSFSGRGTGNTIY
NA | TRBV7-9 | ASSISGRPYEQY
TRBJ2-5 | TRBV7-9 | ASSSRDSQETQY
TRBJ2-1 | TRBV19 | ASSIVGLPGYNEQF
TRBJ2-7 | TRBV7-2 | ASSLDRAPSYEQY
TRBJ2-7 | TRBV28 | ASSFSPGGYEQY
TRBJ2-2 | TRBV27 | ASSYLGNTGELF
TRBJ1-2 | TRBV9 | ASSVGQDYGYT
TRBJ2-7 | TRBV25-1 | ASSTGLEQY
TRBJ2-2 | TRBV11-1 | ASSLGQPENTGELF
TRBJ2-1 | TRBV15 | ATSRDQVFGSEQF
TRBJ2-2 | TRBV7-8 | AWPARGELF
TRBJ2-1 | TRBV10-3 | AIRGDRESYNEQF
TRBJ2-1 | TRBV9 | ASSPEDRRDEQF
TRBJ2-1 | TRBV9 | ASSDVSGTNEQF
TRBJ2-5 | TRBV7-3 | ASSPGISGRGLGETQY
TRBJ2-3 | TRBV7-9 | ASSWRGVPDTQY
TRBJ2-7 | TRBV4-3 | ASSQGVTSYEQY
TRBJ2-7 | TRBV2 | ASSKGVAGGFYEQY
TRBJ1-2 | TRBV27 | ASSYGANYGYT
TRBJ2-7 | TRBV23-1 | ASSQRTGAIPYEQY
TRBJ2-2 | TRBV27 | ASSFGDTGELF
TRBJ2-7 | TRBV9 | ASSAGTSAYEQY
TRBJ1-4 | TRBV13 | ASSHGPSSTNEKLF
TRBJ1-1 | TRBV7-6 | ASSLALDFRTEAF
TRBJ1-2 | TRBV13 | ASNNQGHGYT
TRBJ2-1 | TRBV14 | ASSPAAGPRDNEQF
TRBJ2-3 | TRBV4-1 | ASSFGQNTDTQY
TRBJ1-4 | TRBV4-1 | ASSQDRGQGNEKLF
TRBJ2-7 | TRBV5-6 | ASSFGGYEQY
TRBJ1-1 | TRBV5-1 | ASSLVSELNTEAF
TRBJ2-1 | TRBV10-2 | ASSEVGLQNNEQF
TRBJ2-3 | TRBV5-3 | ARSLGFYRAPGTTDTQY
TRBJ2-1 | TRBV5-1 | ASSLGDSGRDNEQF
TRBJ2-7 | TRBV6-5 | ASSYSPRDEQY
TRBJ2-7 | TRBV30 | AWSGGGTYSYEQY